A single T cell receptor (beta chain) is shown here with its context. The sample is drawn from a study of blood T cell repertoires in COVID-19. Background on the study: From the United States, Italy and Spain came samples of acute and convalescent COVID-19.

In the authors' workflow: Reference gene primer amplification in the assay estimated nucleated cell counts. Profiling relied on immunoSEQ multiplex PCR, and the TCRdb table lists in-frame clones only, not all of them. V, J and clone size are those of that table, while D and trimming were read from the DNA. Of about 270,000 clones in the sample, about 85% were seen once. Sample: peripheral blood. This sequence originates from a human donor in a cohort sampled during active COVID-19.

CDR3 region: CASSVRQGAGAQYF. CDR3 nucleotide sequence: TGTGCCAGCAGCGTCAGACAGGGGGCCGGGGCCCAGTACTTC. The rearrangement links TRBV9 to TRBJ2-5; 10 bases are a match to TRBD1. Per the germline V gene, CDR1 is SGDLS and CDR2 is YYNGEE. This CDR3 comprises 14 residues. V shed 2 bases and J 9 bases; nucleotides not matched to a gene: 7.